The next 22 T cell receptor beta chains were all read from a single sample in a study of response to subunit inactivated influenza vaccine. From the RT-PCR reads, TCRdb called clonotypes with MiXCR, one entry per CDR3 protein. The sample shows hundreds of thousands of distinct CDR3 sequences, 9.5% to 15% of them seen only once. Specimen: non-naive T cells sorted from PBMCs, collected roughly 2 weeks before vaccination. These TCRs come from a man in his fifties or sixties who received an inactivated influenza vaccine.

In this sample, this clonotype turned up a few times. V is TRBV12-3 or TRBV12-4 and J is TRBJ2-7, with D possibly being TRBD2 (7 bases). The CDR3 extends over 17 amino acids. Deletions cut 1 base from V and 0 bases from J, with 16 bases between. DNA for the CDR3: TGTGCCAGCAGTTTAGTAGGGGGGGGCATGAGCTCCTACGAGCAGTACTTC. Encoded protein: CASSLVGGGMSSYEQYF.

A few counts support this clonotype. The chain recombines TRBV4-1 with TRBJ1-1, with 8 bases identical to TRBD1. The CDR3 is made up of 14 amino acids. The germline V gene encodes CDR1 MGHRA and CDR2 YSYEKL. V lost 6 bases and J lost 2; bases outside the gene matches: 5. The CDR3 DNA sequence: TGCGCCAGCAGAGACCAGGGGGCAAACACTGAAGCTTTCTTT. This sequence encodes CASRDQGANTEAFF.

This clonotype came up a few times. The chain recombines TRBV20-1 with TRBJ2-7; 7 bases line up with TRBD1. V was pared by 7 bases and J by 5 bases, with 5 bases of the junction left unmatched. There are 11 residues in the CDR3. Germline loops: CDR1 DFQATT, CDR2 SNEGSKA (reference sequence). The CDR3 sequence: CSVQGVNEQYF. In DNA, the CDR3 is TGCAGTGTGCAGGGGGTCAACGAGCAGTACTTC.

This clonotype was counted between two and nine times. The genes are TRBV7-8 and TRBJ2-7; a weak D match, TRBD1 (6 bases). Germline values: CDR1 SGHVS, CDR2 FQNEAQ. V was shortened by 6 bases and J by 12 bases, with 18 bases between the two germline ends. CDR3 length: 12 amino acids. The CDR3 bases are TGTGCCAGCAGACATGGGGGCGGACATACGTACTTC. Translation: CASRHGGGHTYF.

This clonotype showed up many times. For the CDR3, the DNA is TGCGCCAGCAGCCGAGGACTAGCGGGAGGGCCGTTCAATGAGCAGTTCTTC. Translating it yields CASSRGLAGGPFNEQFF. The chain is built from TRBV4-1 and TRBJ2-1; 15 bases map to TRBD2. CDR3 length equals 17 residues. CDR1 is MGHRA, CDR2 YSYEKL, per germline. V lost 4 bases, J lost 6 bases, and 7 bases stayed unmatched.

This clonotype was recorded many times. The chain has TRBV28 and TRBJ2-3, with D unclear. Germline CDR1 is MDHEN and CDR2 is SYDVKM. The CDR3 contains 15 residues. V dropped 3 bases and J dropped 2 bases, with 12 bases sitting between them. CDR3 in amino acids: CASSFPSPLTDTQYF. In DNA, the CDR3 is TGTGCCAGCAGTTTCCCCAGCCCACTCACAGATACGCAGTATTTT.

There are many counts of this clonotype. The chain links TRBV6-1 to TRBJ2-7, with 10 bases aligning to TRBD1. Germline-derived CDR1 and CDR2 are MNHNS and SASEGT. Trimming cost V 5 bases and J 7 bases; bases outside gene matches: 11. This CDR3 spans 15 amino acids. The CDR3 DNA reads as TGTGCCAGCAGTCGCGTAAGACAGGGGGCGGGGGAGCAGTACTTC. Its protein product is CASSRVRQGAGEQYF.

This clonotype occurred a few times. The rearrangement links TRBV7-2 to TRBJ2-3; TRBD2 agrees at 8 bases. Trimming took 5 bases from V and 5 from J; bases not matched to a gene: 12. Germline V gene lookup returns CDR1 SGHTA and CDR2 FQGNSA. CDR3 length: 16 amino acids. The CDR3: CASSPGLVQKGDTQYF. The CDR3 bases are TGTGCCAGCAGCCCGGGACTAGTTCAGAAGGGAGATACGCAGTATTTT.

This rearrangement joins TRBV24-1 to TRBJ1-5, with TRBD1 matching 7 bases. V shed 4 bases and J 1 base; nucleotides not matched to a gene: 3. Germline V gene sequence: CDR1 KGHDR, CDR2 SFDVKD. The CDR3 is made up of 15 amino acids. CDR3 in amino acids: CATSDQTGSNQPQHF. The DNA of the CDR3 is TGTGCCACCAGTGACCAGACAGGGAGCAATCAGCCCCAGCATTTT.

Ten or more counts support this clonotype. V gene TRBV29-1 combines with J gene TRBJ2-2; TRBD2 aligns across 12 bases. The germline V gene has CDR1 SQVTM and CDR2 ANQGSEA. The V segment lost 0 bases and the J segment 2 bases; nucleotides outside the gene matches: 10. There are 19 residues in the CDR3. CDR3: CSVEEKPTSGRRNTGELFF. Here the CDR3 DNA reads TGCAGCGTTGAAGAGAAACCCACTAGCGGGAGGCGCAACACCGGGGAGCTGTTTTTT.

The CDR3 nucleotides read TGTGCCAGCAGTTACGTACCGGCGGGGGAAGCTTTCTTT. Encoded protein: CASSYVPAGEAFF. The rearrangement links TRBV6-6 to TRBJ1-1; no definite D call. Germline V CDR1 and CDR2: MNHNY, SVGAGI (reference sequence). The CDR3 is made up of 13 amino acids. Trimming took 2 bases from V and 8 from J, leaving 12 bases between them.

The table lists this clonotype with a few counts. The rearrangement links TRBV5-1 to TRBJ2-7; 10 bases match TRBD1. Germline V CDR1 and CDR2: SGHRS, YFSETQ. V dropped 0 bases and J dropped 3; count of bases not matched to a gene: 3. This CDR3 spans 15 amino acids. This CDR3 is CASSLETGGNYEQYF. CDR3 bases: TGCGCCAGCAGCTTGGAGACAGGGGGCAACTACGAGCAGTACTTC. Variable domain in full (rest from reference TRBV5-1 and TRBJ2-7): KAGVTQTPRYLIKTRGQQVTLSCSPISGHRSVSWYQQTPGQGLQFLFEYFSETQRNKGNFPGRFSGRQFSNSRSEMNVSTLELGDSALYLCASSLETGGNYEQYFGPGTRLTVT.

The CDR3 sequence is CATSPGTSGGAVEQYF. The CDR3 nucleotides read TGTGCCACCTCCCCCGGGACTAGCGGGGGGGCGGTCGAGCAGTACTTC. The chain is built from TRBV6-1 and TRBJ2-7, with 16 bases matching TRBD2. The CDR3 covers 16 residues. V shed 10 bases and J 6 bases; nucleotides not matched to a gene: 12. Germline V gives CDR1 MNHNS, CDR2 SASEGT.

The rearrangement links TRBV20-1 to TRBJ1-2; 7 bases match TRBD1. The germline CDR1 and CDR2 sequences are DFQATT and SNEGSKA (reference sequence). Germline trimming cut 6 bases from V and 3 bases from J; bases unmatched to any gene: 16. This CDR3 contains 16 residues. As DNA, the CDR3 is TGCAGTGCGTTGGGGTCGGGACAGCAGTTTTACTATGGCTACACCTTC. Translation: CSALGSGQQFYYGYTF.

This clonotype was seen a few times. This chain connects TRBV5-5 to TRBJ2-5, with D perhaps matching TRBD1 (6 bases). Looked up from germline, CDR1 is SGHKS and CDR2 is YYEKEE (reference sequence). Trimming took off 3 bases at V and 3 bases at J, with 15 bases between the two ends. The CDR3 loop spans 15 amino acids. The CDR3 region has the DNA TGTGCCAGCAGCTGGACCGGGACAACAAAAGAGACCCAGTACTTC. Its protein is CASSWTGTTKETQYF.

V usage is TRBV27 and J usage is TRBJ2-5; TRBD2 might be the D (6 bases). The ends were cut back, 3 bases at V and 7 bases at J, with 15 bases in the middle. Germline loops: CDR1 MNHEY, CDR2 SMNVEV (reference sequence). The CDR3 runs 14 residues. Here the CDR3 reads CASSFGGRAGTQYF. The CDR3 DNA follows: TGTGCCAGCAGTTTCGGGGGTCGAGCGGGGACCCAGTACTTC.

This clonotype was recorded a few times. The chain uses TRBV29-1 and TRBJ2-3, with TRBD2 identical over 9 bases. CDR1 and CDR2 from the germline V gene are SQVTM and ANQGSEA. The CDR3 is 17 residues long. Trimming cost V 1 base and J 3 bases; bases outside gene matches: 11. Here the CDR3 reads CSVEAPRGRGGTDTQYF. Here the CDR3 DNA reads TGCAGCGTTGAAGCCCCTCGTGGGCGGGGGGGAACAGATACGCAGTATTTT.

This clonotype occurred a few times. The rearrangement joins TRBV20-1 to TRBJ1-1; 7 bases match TRBD1. This CDR3 has 12 amino acids. The junction had 6 bases not matched to a gene; V was cut back by 6 bases and J by 5 bases. Germline V lookup: CDR1 DFQATT, CDR2 SNEGSKA (reference sequence). In DNA form, the CDR3 reads TGCAGTGCCACCGGGACAGCTACTGAAGCTTTCTTT. Its translation is CSATGTATEAFF.

The CDR3, as DNA: TGCGCCAGCAGCCCGGACAGCTTCTATGGCTACACCTTC. Translating gives CASSPDSFYGYTF. The chain recombines TRBV5-1 with TRBJ1-2; D may be TRBD1 (6 bases). The CDR3 is 13 amino acids. In germline, CDR1 is SGHRS, CDR2 YFSETQ. V gave up 4 bases and J gave up 4 bases, with 11 bases separating them. The full variable domain, its missing parts supplied by reference TRBV5-1 and TRBJ1-2, is KAGVTQTPRYLIKTRGQQVTLSCSPISGHRSVSWYQQTPGQGLQFLFEYFSETQRNKGNFPGRFSGRQFSNSRSEMNVSTLELGDSALYLCASSPDSFYGYTFGSGTRLTVV.

In its sample, this clonotype was seen a few times. The V and J genes are TRBV7-2 and TRBJ2-7; D unclear. Germline CDR1 is SGHTA and CDR2 is FQGNSA. The CDR3 extends over 14 amino acids. The ends were cut back, 2 bases at V and 1 base at J, with 9 bases in the middle. In nucleotides, the CDR3 is TGTGCCAGCAGCTTATCCATCCCTTCCTACGAGCAGTACTTC. Its translation: CASSLSIPSYEQYF.

The chain uses TRBV6-1 and TRBJ1-1, with D hard to call. Germline V gene sequence: CDR1 MNHNS, CDR2 SASEGT. The V end lost 3 bases, the J end lost 3 bases, and 8 bases lay between the germline ends. The CDR3 runs 13 residues. The CDR3 DNA reads as TGTGCCAGCAGTGACCGGCCAGACACTGAAGCTTTCTTT. It translates to CASSDRPDTEAFF.

This clonotype came up many times. The V gene is TRBV7-2, the J gene TRBJ2-3; maybe TRBD2 (6 bases). Germline loops: CDR1 SGHTA, CDR2 FQGNSA. This CDR3 comprises 15 residues. Trimming left V 5 bases short and J 0 bases short, with 12 bases between. The CDR3 nucleotides are TGTGCCAGCAGCCCCGGGACTCCTAGCACAGATACGCAGTATTTT. It specifies CASSPGTPSTDTQYF.